This entry describes one TCR beta chain. The CDR3 sequence is 21 residues long. Germline values: CDR1 SGHRS, CDR2 YFSETQ. With 0 bases clipped from V and 5 bases from J, the junction kept 22 bases outside the gene matches. These data originate in a study of OX40 agonist ivuxolimab in advanced cancers. Study information: Dose-escalation patients suffered from hepatocellular carcinoma, melanoma, renal cell or head and neck cancer.

The table came from immunoSEQ multiplex PCR; TCRdb's copy has only in-frame clones and leaves some out. The table records tens of thousands of clones, 94% of them present only once. The sequencing used CD4+ or CD8+ T cells sorted from blood, collected in a trial of the OX40 agonist ivuxolimab. The TCR originated in an adult with an advanced solid tumor such as melanoma, head and neck, liver or kidney cancer. The chain employs TRBV5-1 and TRBJ2-5, with TRBD2 matching 10 bases. The CDR3 nucleotides read TGCGCCAGCAGCTTGGATTGGCGGGATTTGGGGACTAGCGTGACGGTGGAGACCCAGTACTTC. This encodes CASSLDWRDLGTSVTVETQYF.